Listed below are T cell receptor beta chains from one sample, sequenced in a study of Tregs in tolerant kidney transplant recipients. Assay: immunoSEQ multiplex PCR; the TCRdb copy retains only in-frame clones and omits some. The sample lists over 50,000 clones, 65% to 85% seen once, with roughly 5% in the top ten. Source material: CD4+ T cells from blood. Source of these receptors: a human donor in good health. CDR3s include the opening cysteine and the closing phenylalanine or tryptophan. Fields, in order: V gene, clone size, CDR3 protein. Size tells how often a clone was seen (once, few, many) or the class of an expanded clone, and some rows leave it out.

V: TRBV4-3
size: NA
CDR3: CASSQGAGGGEQYF

V: TRBV6-9
size: NA
CDR3: CASRAPGLAGGHHFNEQFF

V: TRBV9
size: NA
CDR3: CASSVELGEPQHF

V: TRBV5-4
size: NA
CDR3: CASSSLDGYTF

V: TRBV14
size: NA
CDR3: CASGQGPYEQYF

V: TRBV6-5
size: NA
CDR3: CASSQNTDTQYF

V: TRBV27
size: once
CDR3: CASSLEGESTDTQYF

V: TRBV21-1
size: NA
CDR3: CASKSYPKENTIYF

V: TRBV15
size: NA
CDR3: CATSRDRSASGPYNEQFF

V: TRBV19
size: NA
CDR3: CASSIRQGDGYTF

V: TRBV6-5
size: NA
CDR3: CASQGQMNTEAFF

V: TRBV6-5
size: NA
CDR3: CASRPTGGGYTF

V: TRBV7-2
size: NA
CDR3: CASSLLAGGADTQYF

V: TRBV7-6
size: NA
CDR3: CASSFPASRSYNEQFF

V: TRBV6-6
size: NA
CDR3: CASRPGTSYGYTF

V: TRBV7-3
size: NA
CDR3: CASSLTGLPRGNTIYF

V: TRBV5-1
size: once
CDR3: CASSSTGGWESEQFF

V: TRBV7-2
size: NA
CDR3: CASSLSGNNGYTF

V: TRBV6-1
size: NA
CDR3: CASSEQRPRGTQYF